The entry below describes one T cell receptor (beta chain). Its recognized antigen is unknown. Per-base quality was not reported, and no clone a single base away is much larger than it. These data belong to a study of cytomegalovirus exposure and HLA in healthy donors (dated 2017 in TCRdb). Regarding the study in general: An earlier analysis of some 620 of the donors reported roughly 300 Gb of sequence data and 117 million unique TCR beta sequences obtained from approximately 180 million T cells. An early release covering some 640 HLA-typed donors comprised about 310 gigabases of sequencing data and tens of millions of unique TCR sequences. Among the roughly 380 genotyped donors, approximately 82% belonged to the genetic ancestry cluster associated with self-reported Caucasian donors. The study aimed to test whether cataloging public T cell receptors could reveal signatures of past pathogen exposure. Using immunosequencing, the study profiled T cell repertoires from 666 subjects and related those repertoires to cytomegalovirus serostatus. Besides the first cohort of hundreds of subjects, a separate validation cohort made up of 120 different subjects was used. High-throughput TCR immunosequencing, statistical association of individual TCRs with disease status, and machine learning were combined to predict cytomegalovirus infection status. To study patterns of TCR occurrence, a later analysis re-analyzed previously published TCR beta repertoires from 666 donors and added high-resolution HLA genotyping. In the later analysis, no new phenotypic data were used to find candidate immune exposures; instead, reliance was placed on TCR beta sequences and their occurrence across donors. To decide whether each TCR beta V gene segment behaved as functional or pseudogenic, an earlier analysis of some 600 of the donors relied on high-throughput TCR beta sequencing. Alongside the repertoire data, information on donor age, sex, ethnicity and CMV serostatus was compiled. Genome-wide SNP genotypes for about three fifths of the roughly 670 donors were used in a later genetic analysis, which treated that subset as a discovery cohort. All discovery cohort repertoires had been generated using a single sequencing platform. HLA typing included class I and class II loci at four-digit resolution. The number of typed donors differed by locus: about 620-630 for A, B, C, DRB1 and DQB1; 522 for DQA1; 606 for DPA1; and around 450 for DPB1. Several DR-DQ haplotypes were treated as single units for association and clustering because of strong linkage in the cohort. Among about 370 genotyped donors of the cohort, an average of approximately 220,000 unique TCR beta nucleotide sequences was sequenced per donor, of which about 19% were non-productive.

The cohort comprised 710 or so healthy bone marrow donors. At the time of sampling, every cohort member was nominally healthy, though immune exposures that went unrecorded were likely present. The donor was CMV seropositive and was included in the group of 250 to 300 seropositive cohort members. Each donor provided a peripheral blood sample, and peripheral blood mononuclear cells were used for TCR beta sequencing. Genomic DNA was extracted from the blood cell samples with the Qiagen DNeasy Blood Extraction Kit. Libraries were made using the immunoSEQ multiplex PCR assay. For the multiplex PCR, a mixture combining 60 forward primers for TCR Vbeta segments and 13 reverse primers for TCR Jbeta segments was used. A multiplex PCR assay on genomic DNA amplified the CDR3 region of rearranged TCR beta genes. On the Illumina HiSeq System, the amplified TCR beta libraries were sequenced as 87-base-pair reads. The study's own analysis went as follows. A later analysis counted about 80 million unique TCR beta chains across the 500 to 850 repertoires, and roughly 11 million of these chains were shared by at least two donors. Raw reads were error-corrected and collapsed into unique sequences with a nearest-neighbor algorithm that merged closely related sequences to remove PCR and sequencing errors. Alignment of CDR3 sequences to IMGT reference sequences was used to assign V, D and J gene segments. Each retained sequence needed at least a six-nucleotide match to both a V gene segment and a J gene segment. A rearrangement was called productive if the CDR3 had no stop codons and remained in frame with V and J, and every other rearrangement was called non-productive. Following IMGT convention, CDR3 was defined as the stretch from the second conserved V-encoded cysteine to the conserved J-encoded phenylalanine. In an earlier analysis of 587 of the donors, sequences lacking an unambiguous match to a single V gene segment were excluded. An earlier analysis of several hundred of the donors classified V segments as functional when productive rearrangements were above 56.7% and as segregating when the standard deviation between donors was above 5%. A statistical classification framework was built to diagnose cytomegalovirus status from the catalog of TCR beta chain sequences. In a later analysis, TCR nucleotide sequences were compared against IMGT/GENE-DB human TR gene sequences so that V and J genes could be assigned. In a later analysis, CDR3 sequences and most-parsimonious VDJ recombination scenarios were assigned using the TCRdist pipeline. A later analysis defined each TCR beta chain by its CDR3 amino acid sequence plus V-gene family, and excluded reads lacking a unique V-gene family. As a way to deal with suspected cross-contamination and a sequencing artifact, a later analysis dropped under 600 nucleotide sequences that were highly shared and had low generation probability. In a later analysis, a clonal expansion index for each public chain was calculated from normalized within-repertoire ranks of inferred template counts. In a later analysis, generation probabilities were computed using a VDJ recombination model fitted to out-of-frame rearrangements, and the results were checked against IGoR. A later analysis scored TCR-TCR, TCR-HLA and TCR-CMV co-occurrence with hypergeometric tests, applying a repertoire-size bias correction to TCR pairs. To estimate false discovery rates, a later analysis permuted the HLA or CMV assignments 20 times. A later analysis grouped co-occurring TCRs with DBSCAN, adding TCRdist sequence similarity when clustering within HLA-allele-positive subsets. Co-occurrence clustering excluded repertoires with fewer than 30,000 or more than 120,000 public chains, plus five with anomalous nucleotide sharing. This immuneACCESS table, as held by TCRdb, lists in-frame sequences with V and J called but not all clones. Of the missing ones, under half trace to an unresolved V gene in checked studies; the others have no known cause. The DNA was the basis for D and trimming; V, J and clone size are from that table. The sample contains about 70,000 clones, approximately 92% of them found a single time. The ten largest clones represent roughly an eighth of the sample.

In the germline V gene (reference sequence), CDR1 corresponds to MNHEY and CDR2 to SMNVEV. Cut back by 1 base and 8 bases, the V and J ends lie 18 bases apart. The CDR3 goes from the cysteine to the phenylalanine over 16 residues. This entry keeps only the CDR3 DNA: 48 bases, framed from base 1. What the work shows at the level of the full study, not this receptor alone: Because counts were too low, about 18 rarely observed V segments, including chromosome 9 orphons, were excluded from the earlier analysis of about 500 of the donors. In an earlier analysis of around 600 of the donors, most TCR beta V segments appeared in productive rearrangements about 87% or about 30% of the time, broadly matching IMGT annotations. At a false discovery rate of 0.05, a later analysis linked roughly 17,000 TCR beta sequences to specific HLA alleles. A few of the identified cytomegalovirus-associated TCR beta chains were confirmed in vitro to be specific for cytomegalovirus antigens. A later analysis found that most CMV-associated TCR beta chains appeared HLA-restricted, with HLA associations seemingly driven largely by CMV exposure. The classifier was reported to diagnose cytomegalovirus status with high specificity and sensitivity in both the original cohort and the validation cohort. In a later genetic analysis, fewer N-insertions in productive TCRs were reported among donors in an Asian-associated ancestry cluster than the roughly 700-donor mean. An association between a missense DCLRE1C variant and V-gene and J-gene trimming of TCR beta chains was found in a later genetic analysis and replicated in an independent cohort. A later analysis found that TCR association rates varied across HLA loci, with DRB1 alleles showing the most associated TCRs and HLA-C alleles the fewest. Some IMGT-functional V segments, including TRBV6-2 and TRBV6-3, could not be distinguished by the 87-base-pair reads and were therefore excluded. The sequencing pipeline was judged likely to have produced a cluster of highly shared sequence variants as a technical artifact. A later analysis found that HLA-associated TCR beta chains were more clonally expanded and had lower generation probabilities than equally common non-associated chains. According to the authors, the approach could potentially be generalized to other disease states and immunological phenotypes. The only immune exposure information available for the cohort was CMV serostatus. The study listed 164 TCR beta chains as associated with cytomegalovirus. Correlated functional status among segregating V segments might be attributable to linkage disequilibrium, but an unknown experimental factor could not be ruled out. HLA typing was unavailable for some donors at each locus, so association tests used only the typed subset. A further reported finding was that TCR beta sequences accurately predicted the HLA-A and HLA-B alleles for most subjects in the first cohort. Strong co-occurrence of HLA alleles, especially DR and DQ, made assigning TCR associations to individual alleles difficult. According to a later analysis, parvovirus B19, influenza, CMV and Epstein-Barr virus appeared linked to several top co-occurrence clusters. The presence/absence analyses assumed that sequencing depth was roughly uniform across donors, and that assumption may not be true. In this cohort, only TCR beta chains were sequenced, and detectable features were limited by the absence of alpha or paired-chain data. While some public TCRs were present in many individuals, most TCR sequences turned up only very rarely across donors.

The rearranged chain carries TRBV27 and TRBJ2-1; tentative D gene TRBD2, with 6 bases matching. The sequenced sample consisted of PBMCs. This receptor was identified in a woman under 40 in good health and CMV-seropositive. This receptor carries the CDR3 CASSLLGDFTGDEQFF. In nucleotide form, the sequence is TGTGCCAGCAGTTTATTGGGGGACTTTACCGGGGATGAGCAGTTCTTC.